Reported below is one T cell receptor (beta chain). What it binds is unknown. The CDR3 has 18 residues. The germline V gene encodes CDR1 LGHNA and CDR2 YNFKEQ. V gave up 0 bases and J gave up 0 bases; unmatched junction bases: 4. This sample is part of a study of shared clonotypes between healthy human individuals. Profiled with immunoSEQ multiplex PCR; TCRdb holds only in-frame clones, not every one. Of approximately 940,000 clones in the sample, 70% to 85% are singletons; the top ten hold 1.5%. Study-wide results and caveats: For naive CD4 cells, approximately 4.8% of clonotypes were shared across a handful of donors.

Sequencing was performed on memory CD4+ T cells sorted from blood. Subset reported: CD45RA-negative fraction. This TCR derives from a man aged 18 to 35 in good health. The chain couples TRBV4-2 to TRBJ1-6, with 8 bases identical to TRBD1. The CDR3 loop reads CASSQEFQGASYNSPLHF. In DNA, the CDR3 is TGTGCCAGCAGCCAAGAATTCCAGGGGGCCTCCTATAATTCACCCCTCCACTTT.